The 26 T cell receptor beta chains given below trace back to one sample, sequenced in a study of shared clonotypes between healthy human individuals. The repertoire was sequenced with immunoSEQ multiplex PCR; TCRdb's copy has only in-frame clones and lacks some. The top ten hold roughly 0.42% of the sample, which has about 1.5 million clones, about 98% seen once. The sequenced sample was naive CD4+ T cells sorted from blood. Subset in this sample: CD45RA+ positively selected. The receptors were sampled from a young man in good health.

This clone has only one observation. The rearrangement links TRBV29-1 to TRBJ2-7; 9 bases map to TRBD1. This CDR3 is 15 amino acids long. Trimming at V came to 4 bases and at J to 9 bases, leaving 16 bases not matched to a gene. Germline V gives CDR1 SQVTM, CDR2 ANQGSEA. In nucleotides, the CDR3 is TGCAGCGTTGGAGCAGGGACAGGGCACCCCGGCGGGCAGTACTTC. Its protein product is CSVGAGTGHPGGQYF.

The rearrangement links TRBV19 to TRBJ2-3; TRBD1 agrees at 7 bases. V was pared by 5 bases and J by 1 base, with 0 bases of the junction left unmatched. Germline V CDR1 and CDR2: LNHDA, SQIVND (reference sequence). The CDR3 contains 13 residues. CDR3 coding DNA: TGTGCCAGTAGTGACAGGGGCACAGATACGCAGTATTTT. Translation: CASSDRGTDTQYF. Based on the CDR3 plus reference TRBV19 and TRBJ2-3, the full variable domain is DGGITQSPKYLFRKEGQNVTLSCEQNLNHDAMYWYRQDPGQGLRLIYYSQIVNDFQKGDIAEGYSVSREKKESFPLTVTSAQKNPTAFYLCASSDRGTDTQYFGPGTRLTVL.

This chain uses TRBV30 with TRBJ2-1; TRBD2 agrees at 8 bases. The J segment lost 3 bases and the V segment lost 4 bases, leaving 11 bases of the junction unmatched. There are 16 residues in the CDR3. Germline V gene sequence: CDR1 GTSNPN, CDR2 SVGIG (reference sequence). The CDR3 bases are TGTGCCTGGACTTATTGGACTAGCAAGATCTACAATGAGCAGTTCTTC. Encoded protein: CAWTYWTSKIYNEQFF.

This chain connects TRBV29-1 to TRBJ2-1; D ambiguous. This CDR3 has 9 amino acids. With 0 bases removed from V and 15 bases from J, the gap between germline ends came to 6 bases. Looked up from germline, CDR1 is SQVTM and CDR2 is ANQGSEA. The CDR3 nucleotides read TGCAGCGTTGAAGAAGGAAGGTTCTTC. This sequence encodes CSVEEGRFF.

The chain couples TRBV5-4 to TRBJ1-3, with D perhaps matching TRBD1 (6 bases). Germline V gene lookup returns CDR1 SGHNT and CDR2 YYREEE (reference sequence). The CDR3 contains 15 residues. V gave up 3 bases and J gave up 6 bases, with 16 bases separating them. CDR3 sequence (DNA): TGTGCCAGCAGCTCGGAACCCGCAGGGGTAAACACCATATATTTT. It yields the protein CASSSEPAGVNTIYF.

CDR3 nucleotide sequence: TGTGCCAGCAGCCGGCGGGACAGGAACACCGGGGAGCTGTTTTTT. It codes for CASSRRDRNTGELFF. The J gene is TRBJ2-2, the V gene TRBV5-4, with a tentative D call TRBD1 (7 bases). Germline loops: CDR1 SGHNT, CDR2 YYREEE (reference sequence). The CDR3 extends over 15 amino acids. V shed 4 bases and J shed 1 base, with 11 bases lying between them.

With regard to this clone: The same CDR3 arises from other DNA sequences in this sample as well. CDR3 coding DNA: TGCGCCAGCAGCTTAAGACTAGCGGGCAATGAGCAGTTCTTC. Protein product: CASSLRLAGNEQFF. The chain joins TRBV5-1 to TRBJ2-1; 10 bases map to TRBD2. CDR1 is SGHRS, CDR2 YFSETQ, per germline. The CDR3 runs 14 residues. V lost 2 bases, J lost 6 bases, and 2 bases stayed unmatched.

V usage is TRBV29-1 and J usage is TRBJ2-5; D is ambiguous. The CDR3 totals 13 residues. V shed 6 bases and J shed 5 bases, with 16 bases lying between them. Germline V gene lookup returns CDR1 SQVTM and CDR2 ANQGSEA. The CDR3: CSVVNQPGETQYF. In DNA, the CDR3 is TGCAGCGTCGTCAATCAGCCCGGGGAGACCCAGTACTTC.

Here the CDR3 reads CASSQSGSTYNEQFF. The CDR3 coding sequence is TGTGCCAGCAGCCAAAGCGGGAGTACCTACAATGAGCAGTTCTTC. The chain employs TRBV7-3 and TRBJ2-1; TRBD2 agrees at 8 bases. Germline values: CDR1 SGHTA, CDR2 FQGTGA. This CDR3 comprises 15 residues. The junction had 5 bases not matched to a gene; V was cut back by 5 bases and J by 2 bases. Together with reference TRBV7-3 and TRBJ2-1, the CDR3 gives the full variable domain: GAGVSQTPSNKVTEKGKYVELRCDPISGHTALYWYRQSLGQGPEFLIYFQGTGAADDSGLPNDRFFAVRPEGSVSTLKIQRTERGDSAVYLCASSQSGSTYNEQFFGPGTRLTVL.

The rearrangement uses TRBV15 and TRBJ2-5; TRBD2 is a possible D gene (5 bases). CDR1 is LNHNV and CDR2 is YYDKDF in the germline V gene (reference sequence). The CDR3 extends over 14 amino acids. V lost 1 base and J lost 4, with 10 bases in between. CDR3 DNA: TGTGCCACCAGCAGAGTCACAGCGGCAGAGACCCAGTACTTC. It translates to CATSRVTAAETQYF.

This sequence joins TRBV2 and TRBJ1-4, with 9 bases aligning to TRBD1. The germline V gene encodes CDR1 SNHLY and CDR2 FYNNEI. Trimming at V came to 5 bases and at J to 7 bases, leaving 5 bases not matched to a gene. CDR3 length: 14 residues. In nucleotides, the CDR3 is TGTGCCAGCAGTCGGGACAGGGTTGGTGAAAAACTGTTTTTT. Translation: CASSRDRVGEKLFF. Looking up the rest from reference TRBV2 and TRBJ1-4 gives the full variable domain: EPEVTQTPSHQVTQMGQEVILRCVPISNHLYFYWYRQILGQKVEFLVSFYNNEISEKSEIFDDQFSVERPDGSNFTLKIRSTKLEDSAMYFCASSRDRVGEKLFFGSGTQLSVL.

The V call is TRBV2, the J call TRBJ2-7; TRBD1 matches 9 bases. The germline CDR1 and CDR2 sequences are SNHLY and FYNNEI. The CDR3 has 14 residues. The ends lost 5 bases at V and 5 bases at J; junction bases unmatched: 7. CDR3 sequence: CASSLQGAQDEQYF. Written as DNA, the CDR3 is TGTGCCAGCAGTCTACAGGGGGCGCAGGACGAGCAGTACTTC.

The rearrangement uses TRBV7-2 and TRBJ2-3; no clear D gene. CDR3 length equals 13 residues. Trimming took off 5 bases at V and 0 bases at J, with 6 bases between the two ends. The germline V gene encodes CDR1 SGHTA and CDR2 FQGNSA. CDR3 in DNA: TGTGCCAGCAGCATAGAAAGCACAGATACGCAGTATTTT. Translation: CASSIESTDTQYF.

The chain has TRBV29-1 and TRBJ2-1; maybe TRBD2 (5 bases). CDR1 is SQVTM and CDR2 is ANQGSEA in the germline V gene. This CDR3 region has 14 residues. The V end was cut by 7 bases, the J end by 9 bases, with 22 bases between. CDR3 nucleotides: TGCAGCGCCTGCGGGCAGGCGCATGTATGTGAGCAGTTCTTC. It codes for CSACGQAHVCEQFF.

The chain links TRBV2 to TRBJ1-5; D is unclear. CDR1 and CDR2 from the germline V gene are SNHLY and FYNNEI. The V end lost 2 bases, the J end lost 9 bases, and 14 bases lay between the germline ends. CDR3 length: 14 residues. CDR3 residues: CASSEFVPLGPQHF. The CDR3 DNA follows: TGTGCCAGCAGTGAATTTGTCCCACTTGGGCCCCAGCATTTT.

The gene calls are TRBV7-2 and TRBJ2-7, with D possibly being TRBD1 or TRBD2 (5 bases each). Trimming left V 5 bases short and J 6 bases short, with 20 bases between. Per the germline V gene, CDR1 is SGHTA and CDR2 is FQGNSA. The CDR3 extends over 15 amino acids. CDR3 protein: CASSEGTGSFSEQYF. CDR3 in DNA: TGTGCCAGCAGCGAGGGGACGGGTTCCTTCTCCGAGCAGTACTTC.

The chain uses TRBV28 and TRBJ2-2, with 11 bases matching TRBD2. CDR1 MDHEN and CDR2 SYDVKM come from the germline V gene. V shed 7 bases and J 0 bases; nucleotides not matched to a gene: 4. CDR3 length: 16 residues. CDR3 in DNA: TGTGCCAGCACGCCGGGACTAGCGGCGAACACCGGGGAGCTGTTTTTT. This encodes CASTPGLAANTGELFF.

The chain has TRBV27 and TRBJ1-2; D is uncertain. The CDR3 is 13 residues long. V lost 8 bases and J 0 bases, leaving 10 bases between the germline ends. Germline assignment: CDR1 MNHEY and CDR2 SMNVEV (reference sequence). In DNA, the CDR3 is TGTGCCAGCTCCTGGAATGCTAACTATGGCTACACCTTC. Translated: CASSWNANYGYTF.

The rearrangement uses TRBV7-8 and TRBJ1-5; D is possibly TRBD1 (5 bases). Germline V gene sequence: CDR1 SGHVS, CDR2 FQNEAQ. The V end was cut by 2 bases, the J end by 2 bases, with 16 bases between. The CDR3 has 17 amino acids. CDR3 nucleotide sequence: TGTGCCAGCAGCTTACTTACCCCCAGGGTCGGCAATCAGCCCCAGCATTTT. Its protein product is CASSLLTPRVGNQPQHF.

V and J are TRBV18 and TRBJ1-3; 7 nucleotides match TRBD1. V lost 6 bases and J lost 0; bases outside the gene matches: 5. Germline loops: CDR1 KGHSH, CDR2 LQKENI. The CDR3 extends over 15 amino acids. The CDR3 bases are TGTGCCAGCTCCCGGGGACAGCTCTCTGGAAACACCATATATTTT. Translation: CASSRGQLSGNTIYF.

The rearrangement uses TRBV19 and TRBJ2-5, with D unclear. Trimming took 4 bases from V and 5 from J, leaving 14 bases between them. Germline-derived CDR1 and CDR2 are LNHDA and SQIVND (reference sequence). The CDR3 contains 14 residues. The CDR3 region has the DNA TGTGCCAGTAGTACGGATGGAGCTAGGGAGACCCAGTACTTC. This encodes CASSTDGARETQYF.

Points on this clone: The junction departs from the called germline gene at one end, perhaps through a read error. The V gene is TRBV7-7, the J gene TRBJ2-3, with TRBD2 as a possible D gene (5 bases). Germline V lookup: CDR1 SSHAT, CDR2 FNYEAQ (reference sequence). This CDR3 is 12 amino acids long. As DNA, the CDR3 is TGTGCTAGCAGCTCAGTCGAGGGTACGCAGTATTTT. Residues: CASSSVEGTQYF.

The chain links TRBV27 to TRBJ2-1; 9 positions match TRBD2. This CDR3 contains 18 residues. CDR1 and CDR2 from the germline V gene are MNHEY and SMNVEV (reference sequence). Losses at the gene ends were 3 bases for V and 3 bases for J; bases not matched to a gene: 12. Here the CDR3 reads CASSFSFNSGRYYNEQFF. The CDR3 DNA follows: TGTGCCAGCAGTTTCTCGTTCAATAGCGGGAGATACTACAATGAGCAGTTCTTC.

The rearrangement links TRBV11-2 to TRBJ2-5; no reliable D call. There are 16 residues in the CDR3. CDR1 is SGHAT, CDR2 FQNNGV, per germline. Trimming took 0 bases from V and 1 from J, leaving 12 bases between them. The CDR3 DNA follows: TGTGCCAGCAGCTTAGAGTTGACCCGAGGCCAAGAGACCCAGTACTTC. Translating gives CASSLELTRGQETQYF.

The chain recombines TRBV5-1 with TRBJ1-2; no reliable D call. CDR1 is SGHRS, CDR2 YFSETQ, per germline. V lost 0 bases to trimming and J lost 4 bases, with 13 bases between them. The CDR3 runs to 15 residues. The CDR3 nucleotides are TGCGCCAGCAGCTTGGACCGGGGAGGGCTCTATGGCTACACCTTC. This encodes CASSLDRGGLYGYTF.

The rearrangement joins TRBV19 to TRBJ2-1; a possible D gene is TRBD1 (5 bases). Germline CDR1 and CDR2: LNHDA and SQIVND (reference sequence). The CDR3 runs to 11 residues. V was clipped by 5 bases and J by 12 bases, with 11 bases between them. CDR3 in DNA: TGTGCCAGTAGTCATGCCCAGGGGCAGTTCTTC. Amino acids: CASSHAQGQFF. Complete variable domain (other parts from reference TRBV19 and TRBJ2-1): DGGITQSPKYLFRKEGQNVTLSCEQNLNHDAMYWYRQDPGQGLRLIYYSQIVNDFQKGDIAEGYSVSREKKESFPLTVTSAQKNPTAFYLCASSHAQGQFFGPGTRLTVL.